This T cell receptor beta chain was identified during a study of blood T cell repertoires in COVID-19 (dated by TCRdb to 2018 to 2021). At the level of the whole study: Collaborator samples came from the United States, Italy and Spain and covered acute and convalescent phases of COVID-19. The samples were drawn from two sources: the first 160 participants of the ongoing ImmuneRACE study, and 1,000 to 1,500 subjects contributed by 6 global collaborators. Subjects who had been exposed to COVID-19, were actively infected with it, or had recovered from it provided the deeply sampled blood TCRbeta repertoires that made up the dataset. Sample metadata almost always included a de-identified subject ID, COVID-19 status, age in years and sex. A freely available public database, intended as a resource for researchers studying the immune response to SARS-CoV-2, is where the repertoires were released. The prospective study material was composed of cDNA or gDNA derived from T cells, B-cell-depleted T cells, or PBMCs. Where HLA class I and class II types were available, the types were taken from metadata supplied by the sample provider, not from assay-based typing. What the authors observed across the whole study: How much clinical and demographic metadata was included differed by source and by participant, and the metadata was provided uncurated.

Remarks on this clone: The target of this receptor is not known. The input lacks base qualities; no much larger clone sits a single base away.

The collaborating institutions used their own protocols to collect whole blood in K2EDTA tubes. For TCRbeta analysis, collaborator samples were shipped as frozen whole blood, as isolated PBMCs, or as DNA extracted from either sample type. TCRbeta CDR3 regions were amplified from genomic DNA using the immunoSEQ Assay, a bias-controlled multiplex PCR. As for how the authors treated the data: The number of nucleated cells in each sample was estimated from the amplification of reference gene primers within the assay. Sequence reads were collapsed and filtered to measure the absolute abundance of every unique TCRbeta CDR3 rearrangement. For each sample, productive Simpson clonality was calculated as the square root of Simpson's diversity index across productive rearrangements. Imported from immuneACCESS, the table was reduced by TCRdb to in-frame sequences with V and J called. These copies leave out some clones; in studies compared against another copy, an unresolved V gene accounts for under half, and the cause of the remainder is not known. D and trimming come from the DNA, and the V and J calls and clone size come from that table. This sample comprises roughly 200,000 clones, about four fifths of them detected only once. The ten most abundant clones make up roughly 6.7% of the sample.

From its cysteine to its phenylalanine, the CDR3 spans 15 amino acids. This entry keeps only the CDR3 DNA: 45 bases, framed from base 1. The germline V gene supplies CDR1 SGHVS and CDR2 FQNEAQ. The germline ends are 17 bases apart after V is trimmed by 10 bases and J by 1 base. The sequence came from a man aged 55-75 years with acute or convalescent COVID-19. The V and J genes are TRBV7-8 and TRBJ1-3; no confident D gene assignment can be made. The sample was peripheral blood. Read as DNA, the sequence is TGTGCCACCACCGGGAGTTTCGTATCTGGAAACACCATATATTTT. Translated, this is CATTGSFVSGNTIYF.